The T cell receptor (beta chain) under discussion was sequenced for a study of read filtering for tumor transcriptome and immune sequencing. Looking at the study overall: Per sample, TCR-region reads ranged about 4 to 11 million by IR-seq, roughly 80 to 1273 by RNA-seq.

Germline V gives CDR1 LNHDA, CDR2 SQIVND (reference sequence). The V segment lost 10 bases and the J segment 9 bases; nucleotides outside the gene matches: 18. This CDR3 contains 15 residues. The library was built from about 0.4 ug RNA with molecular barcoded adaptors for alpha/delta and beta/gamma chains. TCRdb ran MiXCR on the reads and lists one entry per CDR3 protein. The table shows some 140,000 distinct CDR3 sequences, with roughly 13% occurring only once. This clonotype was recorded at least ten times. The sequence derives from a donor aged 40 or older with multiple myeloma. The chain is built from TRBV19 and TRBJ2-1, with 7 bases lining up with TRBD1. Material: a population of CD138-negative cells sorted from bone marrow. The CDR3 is CATGRQGGELSEQFF. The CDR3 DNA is TGTGCCACGGGGAGACAGGGTGGTGAGTTAAGTGAGCAGTTCTTC.